These 8 T cell receptor beta chains came from one sample sequenced in a study of cytomegalovirus exposure and HLA in healthy donors (dated by TCRdb to about 2017). Library prep was done by the immunoSEQ multiplex PCR assay. The multiplex PCR relied on a mix of 60 forward primers for TCR Vbeta segments and 13 reverse primers for TCR Jbeta segments. Imported from immuneACCESS, the table was reduced by TCRdb to in-frame sequences with V and J called. These copies leave out some clones; in studies compared against another copy, an unresolved V gene accounts for under half, and the cause of the remainder is not known. The record for this sample contains roughly 120,000 clones. The ten largest account for 2.5% to 3% of the sample. The material sequenced was PBMCs. The receptors come from a man under 40 in good health and CMV-seronegative.

The V gene is TRBV10-3, the J gene TRBJ2-5; 7 nucleotides match TRBD1. The germline V gene encodes CDR1 ENHRY and CDR2 SYGVKD. V was pared by 8 bases and J by 1 base, with 1 base of the junction left unmatched. This CDR3 comprises 12 residues. The CDR3 DNA reads TGTGCCATCGGGGACAGCCAAGAGACCCAGTACTTC. Residues: CAIGDSQETQYF.

The genes are TRBV10-3 and TRBJ2-7; TRBD1 agrees at 7 bases. V gave up 2 bases and J gave up 13 bases; unmatched junction bases: 14. The CDR3 spans 14 residues. Germline CDR1 and CDR2: ENHRY and SYGVKD. The CDR3 loop is CAISESRLGTAIYF. In nucleotides, the CDR3 is TGTGCCATCAGTGAGAGTCGTTTGGGGACAGCCATATACTTC.

The chain couples TRBV10-3 to TRBJ1-1; unclear D gene. CDR3 length equals 14 residues. Looked up from germline, CDR1 is ENHRY and CDR2 is SYGVKD. Between the trimmed V and J ends, which lost 0 bases and 1 base, there was a span of 6 bases. CDR3 amino acids: CAISESARNTEAFF. Here the CDR3 DNA reads TGTGCCATCAGTGAGTCGGCCAGGAACACTGAAGCTTTCTTT.

This rearrangement joins TRBV30 to TRBJ2-7, with TRBD1 identical over 9 bases. The CDR3 is made up of 15 amino acids. V was clipped by 0 bases and J by 3 bases; unmatched bases: 6. CDR1 and CDR2 (germline): GTSNPN, SVGIG (reference sequence). DNA for the CDR3: TGTGCCTGGAGTGTTTTGGGACAGGGATTCTACGAGCAGTACTTC. Translated, it gives CAWSVLGQGFYEQYF.

This rearrangement joins TRBV6-1 to TRBJ1-1; no firm D call. The CDR3 runs to 16 residues. V lost 3 bases and J 0 bases, leaving 14 bases between the germline ends. Per the germline V gene, CDR1 is MNHNS and CDR2 is SASEGT. The CDR3 bases are TGTGCCAGCAGTGAGAGGCCCCGCGGGGTGAACACTGAAGCTTTCTTT. Translation gives CASSERPRGVNTEAFF.

V and J are TRBV20-1 and TRBJ1-4; TRBD1 might be the D (6 bases). Germline assignment: CDR1 DFQATT and CDR2 SNEGSKA (reference sequence). V lost 7 bases to trimming and J lost 14 bases, with 17 bases between them. The CDR3 runs 11 residues. CDR3 in DNA: TGCAGTGTCGGGGTGGGGCAGGGGCTGTTTTTT. This codes for CSVGVGQGLFF.

This chain links TRBV7-2 with TRBJ2-7, with D possibly matching TRBD2 (5 bases). This CDR3 spans 13 amino acids. Germline V gene sequence: CDR1 SGHTA, CDR2 FQGNSA. The V end was cut by 1 base, the J end by 9 bases, with 13 bases between. The CDR3 sequence: CASSLGGSLGQYF. In DNA, the CDR3 is TGTGCCAGCAGCTTAGGAGGGTCCTTGGGGCAGTACTTC.

The gene calls are TRBV27 and TRBJ1-5, with 9 bases aligning to TRBD1. Germline V gene data show CDR1 as MNHEY and CDR2 as SMNVEV (reference sequence). The CDR3 loop spans 15 amino acids. The ends lost 6 bases at V and 3 bases at J; junction bases unmatched: 6. The CDR3 sequence is CASRSTGGDNQPQHF. The CDR3 DNA sequence: TGTGCCAGCAGATCGACAGGGGGAGACAATCAGCCCCAGCATTTT.